This TCR beta chain was observed in a study of shared clonotypes between healthy human individuals. J was trimmed by 5 bases and V by 5 bases; bases with no gene match: 13. Germline CDR1 MDHEN, CDR2 SYDVKM. The CDR3 has 17 residues. Study-wide findings and caveats: Few donors restricted represented genetic and exposure-history diversity.

Using immunoSEQ multiplex PCR, the repertoire was profiled, and TCRdb retains in-frame clones only, with some absent. The sample has roughly 1 million clones; 78% are singletons. As concerns this clone: The antigen remains unidentified.

This rearrangement joins TRBV28 to TRBJ2-1; 9 nucleotides align to TRBD1. The sequence came from a man aged 18 to 29 in good health. Some clones in this sample may be carry-over from other donors' samples. Material: memory CD4+ T cells from PBMCs. This sample's subset: CD45RA-negative fraction. The CDR3 is CASSAHRGPGLDNEQFF. The CDR3 bases are TGTGCCAGCAGTGCTCACAGGGGGCCAGGATTGGACAATGAGCAGTTCTTC.